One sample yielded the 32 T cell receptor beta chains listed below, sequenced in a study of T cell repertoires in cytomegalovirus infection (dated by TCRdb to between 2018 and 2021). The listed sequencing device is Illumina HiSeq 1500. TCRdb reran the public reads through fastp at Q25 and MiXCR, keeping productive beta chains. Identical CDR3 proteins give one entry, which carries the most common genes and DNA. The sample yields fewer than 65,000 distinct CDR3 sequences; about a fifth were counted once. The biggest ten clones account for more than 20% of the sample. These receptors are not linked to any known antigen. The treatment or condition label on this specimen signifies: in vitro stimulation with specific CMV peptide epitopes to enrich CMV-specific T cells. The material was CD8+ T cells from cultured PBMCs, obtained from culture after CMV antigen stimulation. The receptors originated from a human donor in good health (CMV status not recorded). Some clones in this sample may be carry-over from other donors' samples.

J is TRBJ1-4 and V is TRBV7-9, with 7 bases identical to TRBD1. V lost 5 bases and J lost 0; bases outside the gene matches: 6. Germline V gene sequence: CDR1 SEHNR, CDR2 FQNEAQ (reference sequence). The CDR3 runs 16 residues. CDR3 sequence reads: CASSPGTASTNEKLFF. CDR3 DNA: TGTGCCAGCAGCCCCGGGACAGCCTCAACTAATGAAAAACTGTTTTTT.

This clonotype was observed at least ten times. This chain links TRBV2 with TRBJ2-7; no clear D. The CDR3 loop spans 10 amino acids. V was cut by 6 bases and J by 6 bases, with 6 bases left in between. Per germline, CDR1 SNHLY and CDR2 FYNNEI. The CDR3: CASSAIEQYF. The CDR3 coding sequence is TGTGCCAGCAGCGCTATCGAGCAGTACTTC.

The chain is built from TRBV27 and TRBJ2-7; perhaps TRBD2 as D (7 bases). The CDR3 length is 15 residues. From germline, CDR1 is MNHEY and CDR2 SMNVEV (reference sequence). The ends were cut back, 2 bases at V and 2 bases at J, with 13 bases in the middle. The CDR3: CASSLRGALPYEQYF. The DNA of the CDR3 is TGTGCCAGCAGTTTACGGGGGGCACTGCCCTACGAGCAGTACTTC.

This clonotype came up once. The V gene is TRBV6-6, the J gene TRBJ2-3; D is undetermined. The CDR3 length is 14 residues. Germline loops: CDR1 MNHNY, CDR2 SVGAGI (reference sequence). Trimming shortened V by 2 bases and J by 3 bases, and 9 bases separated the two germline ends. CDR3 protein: CASSYVDDTDTQYF. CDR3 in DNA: TGTGCCAGCAGTTACGTAGATGATACAGATACGCAGTATTTT.

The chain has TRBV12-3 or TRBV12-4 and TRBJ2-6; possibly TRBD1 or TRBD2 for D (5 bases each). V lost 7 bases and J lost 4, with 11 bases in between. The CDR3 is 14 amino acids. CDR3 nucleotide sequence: TGTGCCAGCACGATCGGGACCGGGGCCAACGTCCTGACTTTC. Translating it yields CASTIGTGANVLTF.

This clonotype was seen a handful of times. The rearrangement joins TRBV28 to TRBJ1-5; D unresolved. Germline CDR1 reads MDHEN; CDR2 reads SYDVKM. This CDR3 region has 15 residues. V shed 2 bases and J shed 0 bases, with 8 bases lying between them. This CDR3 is CASSLGRLSNQPQHF. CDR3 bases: TGTGCCAGCAGTTTAGGACGGCTTAGCAATCAGCCCCAGCATTTT.

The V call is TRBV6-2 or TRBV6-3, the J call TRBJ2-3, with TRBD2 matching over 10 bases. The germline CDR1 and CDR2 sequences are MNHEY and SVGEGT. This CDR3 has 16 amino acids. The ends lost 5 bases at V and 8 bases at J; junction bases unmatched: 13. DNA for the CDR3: TGTGCCAGCAGTAGGTCCGGGACTAGCGTTTCGGGTACGCAGTATTTT. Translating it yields CASSRSGTSVSGTQYF.

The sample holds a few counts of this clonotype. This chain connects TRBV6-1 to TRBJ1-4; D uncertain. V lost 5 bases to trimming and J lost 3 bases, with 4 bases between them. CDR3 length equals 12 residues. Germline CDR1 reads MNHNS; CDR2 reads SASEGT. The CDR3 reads CASSSSNEKLFF. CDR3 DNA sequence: TGTGCCAGCAGTTCCTCTAATGAAAAACTGTTTTTT.

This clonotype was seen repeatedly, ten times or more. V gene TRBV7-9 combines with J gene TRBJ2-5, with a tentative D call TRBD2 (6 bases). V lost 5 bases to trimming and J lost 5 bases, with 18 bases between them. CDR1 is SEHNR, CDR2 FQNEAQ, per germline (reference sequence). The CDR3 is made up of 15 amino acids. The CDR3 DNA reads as TGTGCCAGCAGCCCCCCTGAGACTAGAGGGGAGACCCAGTACTTC. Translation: CASSPPETRGETQYF. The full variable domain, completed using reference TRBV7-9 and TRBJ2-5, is DTGVSQNPRHKITKRGQNVTFRCDPISEHNRLYWYRQTLGQGPEFLTYFQNEAQLEKSRLLSDRFSAERPKGSFSTLEIQRTEQGDSAMYLCASSPPETRGETQYFGPGTRLLVL.

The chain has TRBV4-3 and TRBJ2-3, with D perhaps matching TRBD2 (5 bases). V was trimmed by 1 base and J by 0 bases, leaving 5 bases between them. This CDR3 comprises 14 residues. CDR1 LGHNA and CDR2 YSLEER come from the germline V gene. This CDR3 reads CASSQAGSTDTQYF. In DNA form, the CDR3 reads TGCGCCAGCAGCCAAGCGGGAAGCACAGATACGCAGTATTTT.

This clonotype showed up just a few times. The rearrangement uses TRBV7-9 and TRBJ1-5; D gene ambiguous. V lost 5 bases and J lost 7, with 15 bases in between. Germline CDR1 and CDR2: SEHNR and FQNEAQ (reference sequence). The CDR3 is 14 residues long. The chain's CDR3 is CASSPDRWEQPQHF. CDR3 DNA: TGTGCCAGCAGCCCAGACCGATGGGAGCAGCCCCAGCATTTT.

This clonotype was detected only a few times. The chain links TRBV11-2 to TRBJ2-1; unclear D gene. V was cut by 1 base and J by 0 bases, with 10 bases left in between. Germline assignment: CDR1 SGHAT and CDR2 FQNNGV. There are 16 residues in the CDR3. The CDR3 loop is CASSLGAAHSYNEQFF. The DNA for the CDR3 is TGTGCCAGCAGCTTAGGGGCTGCTCACTCCTACAATGAGCAGTTCTTC.

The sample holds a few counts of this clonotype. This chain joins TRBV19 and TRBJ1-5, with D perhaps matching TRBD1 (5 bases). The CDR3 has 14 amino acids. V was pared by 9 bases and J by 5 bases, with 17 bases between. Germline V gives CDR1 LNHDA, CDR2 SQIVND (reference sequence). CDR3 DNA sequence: TGTGCCAGCAGGGCCTATGGTAGGGATCAGCCCCAGCATTTT. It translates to CASRAYGRDQPQHF.

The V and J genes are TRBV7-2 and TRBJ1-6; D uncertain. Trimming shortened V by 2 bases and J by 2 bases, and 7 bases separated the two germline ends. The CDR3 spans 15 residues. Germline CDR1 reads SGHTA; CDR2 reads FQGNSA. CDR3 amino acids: CASSLHDPYNSPLHF. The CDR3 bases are TGTGCCAGCAGCTTACATGATCCCTATAATTCACCCCTCCACTTT.

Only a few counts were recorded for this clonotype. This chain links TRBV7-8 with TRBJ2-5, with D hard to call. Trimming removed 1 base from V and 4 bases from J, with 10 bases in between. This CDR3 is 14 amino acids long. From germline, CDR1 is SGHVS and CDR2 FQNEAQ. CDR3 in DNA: TGTGCCAGCAGCTTAGGCCGGGCGGTAGAGACCCAGTACTTC. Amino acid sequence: CASSLGRAVETQYF.

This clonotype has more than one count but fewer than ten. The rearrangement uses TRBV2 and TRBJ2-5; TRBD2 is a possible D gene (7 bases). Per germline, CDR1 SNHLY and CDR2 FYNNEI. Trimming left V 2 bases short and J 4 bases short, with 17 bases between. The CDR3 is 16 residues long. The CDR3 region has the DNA TGTGCCAGCAGTGAAAGGCTAGGGGGGGCGGCAGAGACCCAGTACTTC. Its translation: CASSERLGGAAETQYF. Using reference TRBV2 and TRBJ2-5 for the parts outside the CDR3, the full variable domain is EPEVTQTPSHQVTQMGQEVILRCVPISNHLYFYWYRQILGQKVEFLVSFYNNEISEKSEIFDDQFSVERPDGSNFTLKIRSTKLEDSAMYFCASSERLGGAAETQYFGPGTRLLVL.

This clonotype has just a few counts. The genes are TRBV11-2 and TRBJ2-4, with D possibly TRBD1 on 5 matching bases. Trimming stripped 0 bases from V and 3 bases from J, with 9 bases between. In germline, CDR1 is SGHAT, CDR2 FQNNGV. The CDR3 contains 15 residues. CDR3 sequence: CASSLDQGSKNIQYF. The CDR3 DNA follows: TGTGCCAGCAGCTTAGATCAGGGTAGCAAAAACATTCAGTACTTC.

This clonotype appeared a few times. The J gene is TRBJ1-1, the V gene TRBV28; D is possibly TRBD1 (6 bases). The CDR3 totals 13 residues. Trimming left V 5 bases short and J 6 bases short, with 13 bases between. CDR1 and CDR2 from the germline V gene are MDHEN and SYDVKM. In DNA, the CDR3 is TGTGCCAGCAGTCCTCGGGGGGCCCCTGAAGCTTTCTTT. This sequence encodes CASSPRGAPEAFF.

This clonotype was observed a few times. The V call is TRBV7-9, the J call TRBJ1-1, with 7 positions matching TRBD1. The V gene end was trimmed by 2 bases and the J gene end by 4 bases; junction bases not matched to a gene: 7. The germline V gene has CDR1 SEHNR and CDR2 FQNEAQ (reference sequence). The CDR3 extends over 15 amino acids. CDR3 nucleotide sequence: TGTGCCAGCAGCTTACCGGACAGGCCAAGCACTGAAGCTTTCTTT. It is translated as CASSLPDRPSTEAFF.

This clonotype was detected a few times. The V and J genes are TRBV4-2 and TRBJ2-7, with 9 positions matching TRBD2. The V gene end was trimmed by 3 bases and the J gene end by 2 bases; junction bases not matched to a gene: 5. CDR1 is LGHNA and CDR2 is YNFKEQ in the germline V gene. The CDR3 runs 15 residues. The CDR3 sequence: CASSHLTSGPYEQYF. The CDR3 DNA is TGTGCCAGCAGCCACCTGACTAGCGGACCCTACGAGCAGTACTTC.

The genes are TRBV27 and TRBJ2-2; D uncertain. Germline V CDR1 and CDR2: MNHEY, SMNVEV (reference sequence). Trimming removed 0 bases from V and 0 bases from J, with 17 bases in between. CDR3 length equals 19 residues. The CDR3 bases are TGTGCCAGCAGTTTATCGTTCCCCATGGGAAATACGAACACCGGGGAGCTGTTTTTT. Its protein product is CASSLSFPMGNTNTGELFF.

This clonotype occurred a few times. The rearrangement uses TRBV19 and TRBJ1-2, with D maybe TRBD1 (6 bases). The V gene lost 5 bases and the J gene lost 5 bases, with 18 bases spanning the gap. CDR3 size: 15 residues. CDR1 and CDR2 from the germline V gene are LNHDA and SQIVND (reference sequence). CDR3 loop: CASSDGQRLLYGYTF. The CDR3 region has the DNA TGTGCCAGTAGTGACGGACAGCGCCTCCTTTATGGCTACACCTTC.

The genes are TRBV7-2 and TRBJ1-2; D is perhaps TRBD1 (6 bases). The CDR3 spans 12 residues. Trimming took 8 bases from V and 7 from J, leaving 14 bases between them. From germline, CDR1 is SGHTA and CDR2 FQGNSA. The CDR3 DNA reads TGTGCCAGCGGGGGGCACGGGGGTGGCTACACCTTC. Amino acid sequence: CASGGHGGGYTF.

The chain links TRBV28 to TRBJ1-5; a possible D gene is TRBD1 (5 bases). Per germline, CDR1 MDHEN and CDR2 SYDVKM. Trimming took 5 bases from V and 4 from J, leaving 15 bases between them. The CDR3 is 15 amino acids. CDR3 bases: TGTGCCAGCAGTCCCCGGGACCGCATAAATCAGCCCCAGCATTTT. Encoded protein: CASSPRDRINQPQHF.

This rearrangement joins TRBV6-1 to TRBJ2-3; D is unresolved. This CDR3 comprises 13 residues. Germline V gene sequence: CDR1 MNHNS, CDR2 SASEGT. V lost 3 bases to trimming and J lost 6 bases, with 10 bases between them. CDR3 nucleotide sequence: TGTGCCAGCAGTGAGGGTCCCCAGGATACGCAGTATTTT. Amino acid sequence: CASSEGPQDTQYF.

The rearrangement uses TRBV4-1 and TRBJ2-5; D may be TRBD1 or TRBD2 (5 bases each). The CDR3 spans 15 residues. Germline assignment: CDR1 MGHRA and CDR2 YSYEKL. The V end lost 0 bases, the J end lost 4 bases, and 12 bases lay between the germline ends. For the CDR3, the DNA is TGCGCCAGCAGCCAAGATTTGGGGGTAGGAGAGACCCAGTACTTC. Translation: CASSQDLGVGETQYF.

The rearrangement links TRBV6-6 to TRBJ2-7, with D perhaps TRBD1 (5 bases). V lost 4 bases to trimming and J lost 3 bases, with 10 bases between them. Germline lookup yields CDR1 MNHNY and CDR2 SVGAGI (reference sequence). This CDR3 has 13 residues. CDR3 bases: TGTGCCAGCAGTTCCGGACACCTCTACGAGCAGTACTTC. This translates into CASSSGHLYEQYF.

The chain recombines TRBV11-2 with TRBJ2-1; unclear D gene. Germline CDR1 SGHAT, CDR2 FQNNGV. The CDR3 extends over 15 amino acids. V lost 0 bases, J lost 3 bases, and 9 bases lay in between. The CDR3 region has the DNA TGTGCCAGCAGCTTAGAGATCGCAGACTACAATGAGCAGTTCTTC. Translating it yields CASSLEIADYNEQFF.

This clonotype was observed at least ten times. CDR3 sequence reads: CASSLAGGNTEAFF. CDR3 nucleotide sequence: TGTGCCAGCAGCTTAGCAGGGGGCAACACTGAAGCTTTCTTT. This rearrangement joins TRBV7-6 to TRBJ1-1, with 7 nucleotides matching TRBD1. CDR1 and CDR2 (germline): SGHVS, FNYEAQ. CDR3 length equals 14 residues. Trimming cost V 0 bases and J 2 bases; bases outside gene matches: 0.

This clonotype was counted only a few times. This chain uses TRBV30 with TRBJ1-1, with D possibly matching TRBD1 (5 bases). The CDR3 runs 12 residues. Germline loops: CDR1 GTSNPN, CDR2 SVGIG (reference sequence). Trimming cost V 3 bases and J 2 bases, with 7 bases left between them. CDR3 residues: CAWRRGNTEAFF. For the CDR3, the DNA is TGTGCCTGGAGAAGGGGTAACACTGAAGCTTTCTTT.

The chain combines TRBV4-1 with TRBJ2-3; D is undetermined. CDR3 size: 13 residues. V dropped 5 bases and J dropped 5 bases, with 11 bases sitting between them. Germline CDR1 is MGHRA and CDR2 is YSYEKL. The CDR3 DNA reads TGCGCCAGCAGCTTCCGGGCCCTAGATACGCAGTATTTT. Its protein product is CASSFRALDTQYF.

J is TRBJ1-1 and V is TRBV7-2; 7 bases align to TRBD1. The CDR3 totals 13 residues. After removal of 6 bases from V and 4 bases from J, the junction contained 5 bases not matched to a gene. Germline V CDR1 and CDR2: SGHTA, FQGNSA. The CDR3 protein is CASRSDRVTEAFF. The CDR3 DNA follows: TGTGCCAGCAGATCCGACAGGGTCACTGAAGCTTTCTTT.